Listed below are T cell receptor beta chains from one sample, sequenced in a study of metastatic and nonmetastatic thyroid tumors. From the PCR reads, TCRdb re-called clones with MiXCR. This sample has under 30,000 clones; 20% to 25% occur once, and the top ten carry about 30%. Sequencing was done on a sample of blood. The source of these receptors is a male donor with papillary thyroid cancer or a benign thyroid nodule (not recorded which). Some clones in this sample may be carry-over from other donors' samples. CDR3s include the opening cysteine and the closing phenylalanine or tryptophan. Fields, in order: clone size, J gene, V gene, D gene, CDR3 length, CDR3 DNA, CDR3 protein. The D gene is left open where the match is weak. A row's size may be missing; if present it is once, few, many or a size class.

abundance: few
j_gene: TRBJ2-3
v_gene: TRBV6-1
d_gene: .
len: 13
CDR3nt: TGTGCCAGCTGCCGAAGGGGCAAAGATACGCAGTATTTT
CDR3aa: CASCRRGKDTQYF

abundance: many
j_gene: TRBJ1-2
v_gene: TRBV14
d_gene: TRBD1
len: 15
CDR3nt: TGTGCCAGCAGCCAAGATGCCCCAGGGGGCGGTGGCTACACCTTC
CDR3aa: CASSQDAPGGGGYTF

abundance: .
j_gene: TRBJ2-1
v_gene: TRBV18
d_gene: .
len: 15
CDR3nt: TGTGCCAGCTCACCAGGGGGAGGTTCCTACAATGAGCAGTTCTTC
CDR3aa: CASSPGGGSYNEQFF

abundance: .
j_gene: TRBJ1-1
v_gene: TRBV19
d_gene: .
len: 13
CDR3nt: TGTGCCAGTAGTATCGTCAGTAACACTGAAGCTTTCTTT
CDR3aa: CASSIVSNTEAFF

abundance: .
j_gene: TRBJ2-1
v_gene: TRBV6-2/TRBV6-3
d_gene: .
len: 14
CDR3nt: TGTGCCAGCAGTTCCTCTAGGGAGGAGCAGGAGCAGTTCTTC
CDR3aa: CASSSSREEQEQFF

abundance: .
j_gene: TRBJ1-2
v_gene: TRBV6-5
d_gene: TRBD1
len: 14
CDR3nt: TGTGCCAGCAGTCACGCCGGGACAGGCTATGGCTACACATTC
CDR3aa: CASSHAGTGYGYTF

abundance: many
j_gene: TRBJ1-2
v_gene: TRBV5-5
d_gene: .
len: 16
CDR3nt: TGTGCCAGCAGCTACGATGGTCACAGGGACTCCTATGGCTACACCTTC
CDR3aa: CASSYDGHRDSYGYTF

abundance: many
j_gene: TRBJ2-3
v_gene: TRBV6-1
d_gene: .
len: 15
CDR3nt: TGTGCCAGCAGTGAATTTGGCGGGGGCACAGATACGCAGTATTTT
CDR3aa: CASSEFGGGTDTQYF

abundance: .
j_gene: TRBJ2-1
v_gene: TRBV24-1
d_gene: .
len: 16
CDR3nt: TGTGCAACCAGTGACCCTAGCCGGGGGCCCGGTAATGAGCAGTTCTTC
CDR3aa: CATSDPSRGPGNEQFF

abundance: many
j_gene: TRBJ2-3
v_gene: TRBV6-1
d_gene: TRBD2
len: 15
CDR3nt: TGTGCCAGCAGTTATGGGACTAGCGACACAGATACGCAGTATTTT
CDR3aa: CASSYGTSDTDTQYF

abundance: many
j_gene: TRBJ1-4
v_gene: TRBV18
d_gene: .
len: 13
CDR3nt: TGTGCCAGCTCACCCCCAGGGGCTGAAAAACTGTTTTTT
CDR3aa: CASSPPGAEKLFF

abundance: .
j_gene: TRBJ2-7
v_gene: TRBV11-3
d_gene: .
len: 13
CDR3nt: TGTGCCAGCAGCCTAAAACCGGGCTACGAGCAGTACTTC
CDR3aa: CASSLKPGYEQYF

abundance: .
j_gene: TRBJ1-2
v_gene: TRBV28
d_gene: .
len: 11
CDR3nt: TGTTTCAGCAGTTATAACTATGGCTACACCTTC
CDR3aa: CFSSYNYGYTF

abundance: many
j_gene: TRBJ1-4
v_gene: TRBV9
d_gene: .
len: 14
CDR3nt: TGTGCCAGCAGCCGGTCTAGGGTTAGTGAAAAACTGTTTTTT
CDR3aa: CASSRSRVSEKLFF

abundance: many
j_gene: TRBJ1-1
v_gene: TRBV20-1
d_gene: TRBD1
len: 14
CDR3nt: TGCAGTGCCCCAGGACAGGGCGGGGACACTGAAGCTTTCTTT
CDR3aa: CSAPGQGGDTEAFF

abundance: many
j_gene: TRBJ1-1
v_gene: TRBV12-3/TRBV12-4
d_gene: .
len: 13
CDR3nt: TGTGCCAGCAGTTTAGGGAGAGGCACTGAAGCTTTCTTT
CDR3aa: CASSLGRGTEAFF

abundance: many
j_gene: TRBJ2-6
v_gene: TRBV19
d_gene: .
len: 14
CDR3nt: TGTGCCAGTAGTATGAGCTCTGGGGCCAACGTCCTGACTTTC
CDR3aa: CASSMSSGANVLTF

abundance: .
j_gene: TRBJ2-2
v_gene: TRBV4-1
d_gene: .
len: 11
CDR3nt: TGCGCCAGCAGCCAAGACGCGGAGCTTTTTTTT
CDR3aa: CASSQDAELFF

abundance: many
j_gene: TRBJ2-1
v_gene: TRBV14
d_gene: .
len: 14
CDR3nt: TGTGCCAGCAGCCAAGATTACCGGGGCAATGAGCAGTTCTTC
CDR3aa: CASSQDYRGNEQFF

abundance: once
j_gene: TRBJ1-5
v_gene: TRBV30
d_gene: TRBD1
len: 15
CDR3nt: TGTGCCTGGAGTAATACGGGGACAGTCAGTCAGCCCCAGCATTTT
CDR3aa: CAWSNTGTVSQPQHF

abundance: many
j_gene: TRBJ1-3
v_gene: TRBV15
d_gene: TRBD1
len: 15
CDR3nt: TGTGCCACCAGCTCCTCCAGGGGGAGAGGAAACACCATATATTTT
CDR3aa: CATSSSRGRGNTIYF

abundance: many
j_gene: TRBJ2-1
v_gene: TRBV9
d_gene: .
len: 14
CDR3nt: TGTGCCAGCAGCGCCGGGAGCTCCTACAATGAGCAGTTCTTC
CDR3aa: CASSAGSSYNEQFF

abundance: many
j_gene: TRBJ2-7
v_gene: TRBV10-3
d_gene: .
len: 17
CDR3nt: TGTGCCATCAGTGAGTCTATTGGGGGGGGCAGAGGAAACGAGCAGTACTTC
CDR3aa: CAISESIGGGRGNEQYF

abundance: many
j_gene: TRBJ2-5
v_gene: TRBV2
d_gene: .
len: 15
CDR3nt: TGTGCCAGCAGTGAAGCGACCGAGTACCAAGAGACCCAGTACTTC
CDR3aa: CASSEATEYQETQYF

abundance: .
j_gene: TRBJ2-7
v_gene: TRBV28
d_gene: .
len: 12
CDR3nt: TGTGCCAGCAGTTTACCCTCTTACGAGCAGTACTTC
CDR3aa: CASSLPSYEQYF

abundance: many
j_gene: TRBJ2-7
v_gene: TRBV20-1
d_gene: TRBD2
len: 14
CDR3nt: TGCAGTGCCCTCCTAGCGGGGGGCTCCTACGAGCAGTACTTC
CDR3aa: CSALLAGGSYEQYF

abundance: many
j_gene: TRBJ1-2
v_gene: TRBV7-3
d_gene: .
len: 13
CDR3nt: TGTGCCAGCAGTCTCACGACGGACTATGGCTACACCTTC
CDR3aa: CASSLTTDYGYTF

abundance: many
j_gene: TRBJ2-1
v_gene: TRBV5-6
d_gene: .
len: 14
CDR3nt: TGTGCCAGCAGCCTCCACAAGTCCTACAATGAGCAGTTCTTC
CDR3aa: CASSLHKSYNEQFF

abundance: .
j_gene: TRBJ2-3
v_gene: TRBV9
d_gene: TRBD2
len: 16
CDR3nt: TGTGCCAGCTTCGTAGGGATAGCGGGTTTCACAGATACGCAGTATTTT
CDR3aa: CASFVGIAGFTDTQYF

abundance: .
j_gene: TRBJ1-3
v_gene: TRBV3-1
d_gene: .
len: 15
CDR3nt: TGTGCCAGCAGCCAAGCAACAGGGTACGGAAACACCATATATTTT
CDR3aa: CASSQATGYGNTIYF

abundance: many
j_gene: TRBJ2-7
v_gene: TRBV6-1
d_gene: TRBD2
len: 16
CDR3nt: TGTGCCAGCAGCCTTATAGCGGGAGGGGAGGCGAGCGAGCAGTACTTC
CDR3aa: CASSLIAGGEASEQYF

abundance: many
j_gene: TRBJ1-1
v_gene: TRBV19
d_gene: TRBD1
len: 13
CDR3nt: TGTGCCAGCCAACAGGGGGATGTCACTGAAGCTTTCTTT
CDR3aa: CASQQGDVTEAFF

abundance: many
j_gene: TRBJ1-1
v_gene: TRBV11-2
d_gene: TRBD1
len: 16
CDR3nt: TGTGCCAGCAGCTACGGGACAGGGGTACAGAACACTGAAGCTTTCTTT
CDR3aa: CASSYGTGVQNTEAFF

abundance: many
j_gene: TRBJ2-2
v_gene: TRBV5-4
d_gene: TRBD1
len: 16
CDR3nt: TGTGCCAGCCGTCGCCGGGACAGGGCGAACACCGGGGAGCTGTTTTTT
CDR3aa: CASRRRDRANTGELFF

abundance: many
j_gene: TRBJ2-5
v_gene: TRBV7-7
d_gene: TRBD2
len: 18
CDR3nt: TGTGCTAGCAGCCCCGCTAGCGGACCAGTTTTTATAGAGGAGACCCAGTACTTC
CDR3aa: CASSPASGPVFIEETQYF